The 28 T cell receptor beta chains given below trace back to one sample, sequenced in a study of identical twins. TCRdb analysed the 5' RACE reads with MiXCR anew, one entry per CDR3 protein. Of some 730,000 distinct CDR3 sequences listed, 15% to 20% are singletons. Another study also made use of these data, one on T cells expressing NK-cell markers.

The material sequenced was PBMCs. The receptors here all came from a woman aged 18 to 35 in good health.

This clonotype was detected a few times. The J gene is TRBJ2-1, the V gene TRBV5-1, with TRBD2 matching over 14 bases. This CDR3 spans 18 amino acids. Germline-derived CDR1 and CDR2 are SGHRS and YFSETQ. Unmatched junction bases numbered 12, after V lost 3 bases and J lost 7 bases. The CDR3 region is CASSSAPGLAGARNEQFF. Written as DNA, the CDR3 is TGCGCCAGCAGCTCCGCCCCGGGACTAGCGGGGGCGAGGAATGAGCAGTTCTTC. The variable domain in full, with the rest retrieved from reference TRBV5-1 and TRBJ2-1, is KAGVTQTPRYLIKTRGQQVTLSCSPISGHRSVSWYQQTPGQGLQFLFEYFSETQRNKGNFPGRFSGRQFSNSRSEMNVSTLELGDSALYLCASSSAPGLAGARNEQFFGPGTRLTVL.

This chain connects TRBV5-1 to TRBJ2-3, with D unresolved. The CDR3 spans 13 residues. The germline CDR1 and CDR2 sequences are SGHRS and YFSETQ. V shed 2 bases and J shed 2 bases, with 6 bases lying between them. This CDR3 is CASSFQFTDTQYF. Here the CDR3 DNA reads TGCGCCAGCAGCTTCCAGTTCACAGATACGCAGTATTTT. The whole variable domain, filled in from reference TRBV5-1 and TRBJ2-3, reads KAGVTQTPRYLIKTRGQQVTLSCSPISGHRSVSWYQQTPGQGLQFLFEYFSETQRNKGNFPGRFSGRQFSNSRSEMNVSTLELGDSALYLCASSFQFTDTQYFGPGTRLTVL.

The chain employs TRBV20-1 and TRBJ2-3, with 15 positions matching TRBD2. The CDR3 has 19 amino acids. V lost 6 bases and J lost 6; bases outside the gene matches: 19. Germline CDR1 reads DFQATT; CDR2 reads SNEGSKA (reference sequence). CDR3 DNA sequence: TGCAGTGCCTTCAACCCGGGACTAGCGGGGGGTTCTCCATCTGATACGCAGTATTTT. It yields the protein CSAFNPGLAGGSPSDTQYF.

The V and J genes are TRBV25-1 and TRBJ2-1; no definite D call. Trimming stripped 2 bases from V and 1 base from J, with 12 bases between. The CDR3 consists of 16 residues. CDR1 and CDR2 (germline): MGHDK, SYGVNS. CDR3 DNA sequence: TGTGCCAGCAGTGAACTTCAGGCCCGTTCCTACAATGAGCAGTTCTTC. Translation gives CASSELQARSYNEQFF.

This clonotype was seen more than once but under ten times. This chain connects TRBV15 to TRBJ2-1, with D unclear. V lost 1 base to trimming and J lost 8 bases, with 12 bases between them. This CDR3 contains 14 residues. The germline V gene has CDR1 LNHNV and CDR2 YYDKDF (reference sequence). CDR3 sequence (DNA): TGTGCCACCAGCAGAGCCGGTATAGTCGATGAGCAGTTCTTC. It encodes CATSRAGIVDEQFF.

V usage is TRBV4-3 and J usage is TRBJ2-1, with 7 bases aligning to TRBD2. CDR3 length: 14 amino acids. J was trimmed by 9 bases and V by 1 base; bases with no gene match: 6. CDR1 is LGHNA and CDR2 is YSLEER in the germline V gene. The CDR3 is CASSQGGSGFEQFF. Written as DNA, the CDR3 is TGCGCCAGCAGCCAAGGGGGTAGCGGGTTTGAGCAGTTCTTC.

Ten or more counts support this clonotype. This rearrangement joins TRBV11-2 to TRBJ2-3; no definite D call. CDR3 length: 14 residues. Germline assignment: CDR1 SGHAT and CDR2 FQNNGV. The V end was cut by 0 bases, the J end by 7 bases, with 11 bases between. Here the CDR3 reads CASSLEATPHTQYF. The DNA of the CDR3 is TGTGCCAGCAGCTTAGAGGCTACCCCCCATACGCAGTATTTT.

This clonotype was seen a few times. The chain links TRBV5-1 to TRBJ1-1, with unresolved D. CDR3 length: 15 amino acids. V lost 2 bases to trimming and J lost 1 base, with 12 bases between them. Germline V lookup: CDR1 SGHRS, CDR2 YFSETQ. CDR3 protein: CASSLEDGGNTEAFF. In nucleotides, the CDR3 is TGCGCCAGCAGCTTAGAGGACGGAGGGAACACTGAAGCTTTCTTT.

As DNA, the CDR3 is TGTGCTAGTGGCCTGACGGAGAACACTGAAGCTTTCTTT. Translating it yields CASGLTENTEAFF. The chain combines TRBV12-5 with TRBJ1-1; no reliable D call. The CDR3 totals 13 residues. Germline CDR1 and CDR2: LGHNT and FRNRAP. V was trimmed by 6 bases and J by 1 base, leaving 9 bases between them.

CDR3 nucleotide sequence: TGTGCCAGCAGCGTAGCCCCCCTAGCGGCCGGGGAGCTGTTTTTT. It yields the protein CASSVAPLAAGELFF. This chain connects TRBV9 to TRBJ2-2; 7 bases map to TRBD2. Germline CDR1 reads SGDLS; CDR2 reads YYNGEE. This CDR3 region has 15 residues. The V gene end was trimmed by 0 bases and the J gene end by 6 bases; junction bases not matched to a gene: 5.

This clonotype was counted between two and nine times. The chain recombines TRBV6-1 with TRBJ2-3; 11 positions agree with TRBD1. The CDR3 length is 15 residues. V shed 5 bases and J 4 bases; nucleotides not matched to a gene: 5. CDR1 is MNHNS, CDR2 SASEGT, per germline. The CDR3 coding sequence is TGTGCCAGCAGTACCGGGACAGGGGGAGCAGATACGCAGTATTTT. Protein: CASSTGTGGADTQYF.

The chain recombines TRBV7-8 with TRBJ2-1; 11 nucleotides match TRBD2. This CDR3 is 16 amino acids long. The trim removed 5 bases at V and 6 bases at J, leaving 9 bases unmatched. The V gene's germline CDR1 is SGHVS and CDR2 FQNEAQ. In DNA form, the CDR3 reads TGTGCCAGCAGCATTGAGGGACTAGCGGCTTCCAATGAGCAGTTCTTC. It codes for CASSIEGLAASNEQFF.

This clonotype was seen a few times. This rearrangement joins TRBV20-1 to TRBJ1-5; 10 nucleotides match TRBD1. The germline gives CDR1 DFQATT, CDR2 SNEGSKA (reference sequence). The CDR3 is 13 residues long. V gave up 5 bases and J gave up 9 bases; unmatched junction bases: 7. CDR3 sequence reads: CSARTGGLSPQHF. As DNA, the CDR3 is TGCAGTGCTCGGACAGGGGGGTTGTCGCCCCAGCATTTT.

This clonotype came up many times. The junction and the germline gene differ at one end; a read error may be behind it. The chain recombines TRBV4-3 with TRBJ2-7; TRBD1 matches 9 bases. The CDR3 extends over 15 amino acids. Germline assignment: CDR1 LGHNA and CDR2 YSLEER. The CDR3 DNA follows: TGTGCCAGCAGTCCGAGAGGGACAGGGAGATACGAGCAGTACTTC. It specifies CASSPRGTGRYEQYF.

This clonotype has a single count. This chain links TRBV9 with TRBJ2-1; TRBD1 matches at 8 bases. The V segment lost 0 bases and the J segment 15 bases; nucleotides outside the gene matches: 14. The CDR3 runs 15 residues. The V gene's germline CDR1 is SGDLS and CDR2 YYNGEE. The CDR3 is CASSVEGDRNLERFF. DNA for the CDR3: TGTGCCAGCAGCGTAGAGGGGGACAGGAACCTCGAACGGTTCTTC.

The V call is TRBV6-1, the J call TRBJ2-1; D might be TRBD1 (5 bases). Germline V CDR1 and CDR2: MNHNS, SASEGT. The CDR3 is 14 residues long. Trimming shortened V by 6 bases and J by 5 bases, and 14 bases separated the two germline ends. The CDR3 coding sequence is TGTGCCAGCAGCACCCCCCGACAGAACAATGAGCAGTTCTTC. It translates to CASSTPRQNNEQFF.

This clonotype came up a few times. V usage is TRBV5-6 and J usage is TRBJ1-6, with D possibly matching TRBD1 (6 bases). V lost 4 bases, J lost 9 bases, and 17 bases lay in between. The germline gives CDR1 SGHDT, CDR2 YYEEEE. This CDR3 has 15 amino acids. The CDR3 nucleotides read TGTGCCAGCAGCAGTGGGCCTCAAGGGGGTTCACCCCTCCACTTT. Protein product: CASSSGPQGGSPLHF.

This clonotype was seen a few times. The chain combines TRBV7-9 with TRBJ2-3; 8 positions match TRBD2. The CDR3 sequence is 15 residues long. CDR1 is SEHNR and CDR2 is FQNEAQ in the germline V gene (reference sequence). Losses at the gene ends were 5 bases for V and 8 bases for J; bases not matched to a gene: 12. The CDR3 DNA follows: TGTGCCAGCAGCCAAGGACTAGCCAGTGGCTTTACGCAGTATTTT. Amino acids: CASSQGLASGFTQYF.

The chain employs TRBV10-3 and TRBJ2-2; D not resolved. Looked up from germline, CDR1 is ENHRY and CDR2 is SYGVKD. Deletions cut 11 bases from V and 0 bases from J, with 10 bases between. This CDR3 is built from 13 residues. CDR3 sequence (DNA): TGTGCCGCGACAAGCCCGAACACCGGGGAGCTGTTTTTT. Its protein is CAATSPNTGELFF.

This clonotype has more than one count but fewer than ten. The chain recombines TRBV6-5 with TRBJ2-1; no definite D call. V gave up 0 bases and J gave up 2 bases, with 17 bases separating them. This CDR3 comprises 18 residues. In germline, CDR1 is MNHEY, CDR2 SVGAGI. Written as DNA, the CDR3 is TGTGCCAGCAGTTACTCGGGTGTCTTTACGGCAGCCTACAATGAGCAGTTCTTC. It is translated as CASSYSGVFTAAYNEQFF.

V and J are TRBV6-1 and TRBJ2-7, with D possibly matching TRBD1 (6 bases). CDR1 MNHNS and CDR2 SASEGT come from the germline V gene. CDR3 length equals 13 residues. V gave up 6 bases and J gave up 9 bases, with 18 bases separating them. This chain's CDR3 is CASRPGTRGGQYF. CDR3 DNA: TGTGCCAGCAGGCCCGGGACCAGGGGTGGGCAGTACTTC.

The chain joins TRBV12-3 or TRBV12-4 to TRBJ2-1; D is perhaps TRBD1 (5 bases). This CDR3 has 15 amino acids. Trimming pared 7 bases from V and 7 bases from J, leaving 20 bases between. Here the CDR3 reads CASTTGVPLRNEQFF. The CDR3, as DNA: TGTGCCAGCACCACAGGCGTTCCCTTAAGGAATGAGCAGTTCTTC.

This clonotype was counted only a few times. The V call is TRBV6-2 or TRBV6-3, the J call TRBJ2-7; 12 positions match TRBD2. CDR3 size: 15 residues. V shed 2 bases, J shed 2 bases, and the junction held 1 base outside the gene matches. Per the germline V gene, CDR1 is MNHEY and CDR2 is SVGEGT. CDR3 coding DNA: TGTGCCAGCAGTTACCCTAGCGGGAGGGCCTACGAGCAGTACTTC. Its protein is CASSYPSGRAYEQYF.

This clonotype has more than one count but fewer than ten. CDR3 sequence: CSVDGTSGRGGVYNEQFF. CDR3 bases: TGCAGCGTTGACGGGACTAGCGGGAGGGGCGGAGTGTACAATGAGCAGTTCTTC. J is TRBJ2-1 and V is TRBV29-1, with 16 bases aligning to TRBD2. The CDR3 length is 18 residues. In germline, CDR1 is SQVTM, CDR2 ANQGSEA. V shed 3 bases and J 4 bases; nucleotides not matched to a gene: 9.

This clonotype was found a few times. The chain combines TRBV3-1 with TRBJ2-1, with D possibly being TRBD1 (6 bases). Germline lookup yields CDR1 LGHDT and CDR2 YNNKEL (reference sequence). The CDR3 consists of 11 residues. V lost 3 bases and J 9 bases, leaving 6 bases between the germline ends. The CDR3 loop is CASSQGAEQFF. Here the CDR3 DNA reads TGTGCCAGCAGCCAGGGGGCTGAGCAGTTCTTC.

The V call is TRBV5-1, the J call TRBJ2-3, with TRBD2 matching 8 bases. The CDR3 covers 14 residues. Germline loops: CDR1 SGHRS, CDR2 YFSETQ. The V gene end was trimmed by 4 bases and the J gene end by 3 bases; junction bases not matched to a gene: 4. CDR3 bases: TGCGCCAGCAGCGAAGAGCGGGAGACAGATACGCAGTATTTT. Protein: CASSEERETDTQYF.

This clonotype was counted ten times or more. The rearrangement joins TRBV10-3 to TRBJ2-5; tentatively, D is TRBD1 (6 bases). CDR3 length equals 13 residues. V lost 4 bases and J lost 2, with 8 bases in between. Germline CDR1 and CDR2: ENHRY and SYGVKD. CDR3 nucleotide sequence: TGTGCCATCAGTGTGGGGGCGCAAGAGACCCAGTACTTC. This gives the protein CAISVGAQETQYF.

The chain employs TRBV20-1 and TRBJ2-5; TRBD1 matches at 7 bases. This CDR3 spans 12 amino acids. The germline gives CDR1 DFQATT, CDR2 SNEGSKA (reference sequence). The J segment lost 3 bases and the V segment lost 8 bases, leaving 6 bases of the junction unmatched. This chain's CDR3 is CSTGTDKETQYF. The CDR3, as DNA: TGCAGTACCGGGACAGACAAAGAGACCCAGTACTTC.